Given below is one T cell receptor (beta chain) in context. The antigen remains undetermined. Every donor, a Caucasian adult, lived in Nashville, Tennessee. The data were obtained in a study of shared clonotypes between healthy human individuals. Several immunoSEQ 96-well plates shared each subset's DNA, each plate a replicate. The data were produced by immunoSEQ multiplex PCR, yet TCRdb's version contains in-frame clones alone and is incomplete. This table holds a few hundred thousand clones, 50% to 75% found once. Regarding the study as a whole: Among the subsets, naive ones generally showed larger estimated richness than memory ones.

The CDR3 has 17 amino acids. CDR1 is SNHLY, CDR2 FYNNEI, per germline. The trim removed 5 bases at V and 0 bases at J, leaving 5 bases unmatched. Input material: memory CD4+ T cells sorted from blood. The subset denotes: CD45RA-negative fraction. V gene TRBV2 combines with J gene TRBJ2-7; 15 positions match TRBD2. This receptor was obtained from a man aged 25 to 45 in good health. CDR3 amino acids: CASSPGLAGGSSYEQYF. The CDR3 region has the DNA TGTGCCAGCAGTCCGGGACTAGCGGGGGGCAGCTCCTACGAGCAGTACTTC.